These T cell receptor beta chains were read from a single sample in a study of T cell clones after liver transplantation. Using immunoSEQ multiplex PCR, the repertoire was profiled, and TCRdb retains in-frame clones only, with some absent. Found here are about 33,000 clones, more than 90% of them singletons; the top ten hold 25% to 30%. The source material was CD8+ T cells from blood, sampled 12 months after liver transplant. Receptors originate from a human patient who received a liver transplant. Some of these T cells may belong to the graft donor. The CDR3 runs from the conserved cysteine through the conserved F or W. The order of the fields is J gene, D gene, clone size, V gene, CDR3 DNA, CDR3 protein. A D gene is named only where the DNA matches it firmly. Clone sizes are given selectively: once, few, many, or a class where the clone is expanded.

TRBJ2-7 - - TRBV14 TGTGCCAGCAGCCACCCGGGAAACCGCTACGAGCAGTACTTC CASSHPGNRYEQYF
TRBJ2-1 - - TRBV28 TGTGCCAGCAGTTTATTTGCAGGCTACAATGAGCAGTTCTTC CASSLFAGYNEQFF
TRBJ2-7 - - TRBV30 TGTGCCTGGAGTGTATCCAGTACTAAGGGCTACGAGCAGTACTTC CAWSVSSTKGYEQYF
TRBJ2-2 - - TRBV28 TGTGCCAGCAGTTCGTCACGGGAGTATCCCGGGGAGCTGTTTTTT CASSSSREYPGELFF
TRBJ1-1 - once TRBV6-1 TGTGCATCGGACATGAACACTGAAGCTTTCTTT CASDMNTEAFF
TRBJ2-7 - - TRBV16 TGTGCCAGCAGCCAAATTTTACCCTACGAGCAGTACTTC CASSQILPYEQYF
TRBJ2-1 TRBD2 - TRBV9 TGTGCCAGCAGCGGAGCGGGGGGCGATGAGCAGTTCTTC CASSGAGGDEQFF
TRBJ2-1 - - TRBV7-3 TGTGCCAGCAGCTTAGCTCCAGGAGACGAGCAGTTCTTC CASSLAPGDEQFF
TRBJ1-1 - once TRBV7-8 TGTGCCAGCAGCTTTACCGGGAGTTCTGGCACTGAAGCTTTCTTT CASSFTGSSGTEAFF
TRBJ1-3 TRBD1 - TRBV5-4 TGTGCCAGCTCAACACAGGGGGCCCCCTCTGGAAACACCATATATTTT CASSTQGAPSGNTIYF
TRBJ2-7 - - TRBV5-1 TGCGCCAGCAGCTTGAGCGGGTCCTCCTACGAGCAGTACTTC CASSLSGSSYEQYF
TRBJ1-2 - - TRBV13 TGTGCCAGCCGCCCCGAGGGAGAGGGGGGATCGAGATATGGCTACACCTTC CASRPEGEGGSRYGYTF
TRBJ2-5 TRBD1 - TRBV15 TGTGCCACCAGCACCAGCACGGGACAGGGGGAGACCCAGTACTTC CATSTSTGQGETQYF
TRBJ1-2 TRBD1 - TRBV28 TGTGCCAGCAGTTTCCAGGGGGCGGGAGAGGGCTACACCTTC CASSFQGAGEGYTF
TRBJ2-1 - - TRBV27 TGTGCCAGCAGTTTATACCGTACAGCTAATGAGCAGTTCTTC CASSLYRTANEQFF
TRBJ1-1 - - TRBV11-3 TGTGCCAGCAGCGGATCATGGGAGAACACTGAAGCTTTCTTT CASSGSWENTEAFF
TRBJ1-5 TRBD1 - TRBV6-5 TGTGCCAGCTCTAGACAGGGTAGTTTACAGCCCCAGCATTTT CASSRQGSLQPQHF
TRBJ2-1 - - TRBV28 TGTGCCAGCAGTCCTGAGTTTTTAGGTGATGAGCAGTTCTTC CASSPEFLGDEQFF
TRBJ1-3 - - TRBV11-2 TGTGCCAGCACCGAGGGTCATGGACGTAGGGGCACCATATATTTT CASTEGHGRRGTIYF
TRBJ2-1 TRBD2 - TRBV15 TGTGCCACCAGCAGGTTCCCTAGCGGGAGTCGTAGTGAGCAGTTCTTC CATSRFPSGSRSEQFF
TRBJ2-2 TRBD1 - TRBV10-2 TGCGCCAGCAGTGACTCCTGGACAGGCACCGGGGAGCTGTTTTTT CASSDSWTGTGELFF
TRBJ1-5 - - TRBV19 TGTGCCAGTAGTACCCAATCGGACAGCTTAAATCAGCCCCAGCATTTT CASSTQSDSLNQPQHF
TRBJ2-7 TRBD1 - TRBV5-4 TGTGCCAGCAGCATACAGGGGTCAGAATACGAGCAGTACTTC CASSIQGSEYEQYF
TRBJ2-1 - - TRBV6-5 TGTGCCAGCAGTTATAGGTTTAGCGGAACAGACAATGAGCAGTTCTTC CASSYRFSGTDNEQFF
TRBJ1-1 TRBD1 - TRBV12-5 TGTGCTAGTGGATCAGGGGGCACTGAAGCTTTCTTT CASGSGGTEAFF
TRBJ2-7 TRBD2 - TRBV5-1 TGCGCCAGCAGCTTGGCTAGCGGCCATTACGAGCAGTACTTC CASSLASGHYEQYF
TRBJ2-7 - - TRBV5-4 TGTGCCAGCAGCTTTAGGGCTAGCGTCTCCTACGAGCAGTACTTC CASSFRASVSYEQYF
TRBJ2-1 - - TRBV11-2 TGTGCCAGCAGCTCCTGGAAGAGCTCCTACAATGAGCAGTTCTTC CASSSWKSSYNEQFF
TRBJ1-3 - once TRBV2 TGTGCCAGAGTGGGAGAGGACTCTGGAAACACCATATATTTT CARVGEDSGNTIYF
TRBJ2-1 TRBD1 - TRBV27 TGTGCCAGCAGTTTGCAGAGACAGGGACCGTACAATGAGCAGTTCTTC CASSLQRQGPYNEQFF
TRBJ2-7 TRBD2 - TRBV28 TGTGCCAGCATGAAGTTAGCGGGAGGGCGGGGCGAGCAGTACTTC CASMKLAGGRGEQYF
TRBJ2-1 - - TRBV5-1 TGCGCCAGCAGCTTTAGCGGAGACTCCTACAATGAGCAGTTCTTC CASSFSGDSYNEQFF
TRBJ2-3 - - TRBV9 TGTGCCAGCAGCCCTACGACTGAAGAGAATACGCAGTATTTT CASSPTTEENTQYF
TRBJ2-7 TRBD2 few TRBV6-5 TGTGCCAGCAGGCTTTTAGCGGGAGGGCCAAACGAGCAGTACTTC CASRLLAGGPNEQYF
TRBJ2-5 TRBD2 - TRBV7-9 TGTGCCAGCAGCCCGGGGGGGGCCTCCAAGGAGACCCAGTACTTC CASSPGGASKETQYF